The 2 T cell receptor beta chains presented below share a single source sample, sequenced in a study of CD8 T cells in ankylosing spondylitis. One entry per CDR3 protein, called by TCRdb with MiXCR from the 5' RACE reads. The table lists 300,000 to 400,000 distinct CDR3 sequences, 9.5% to 13% of them singletons, with roughly 9% in the top ten. Sequenced: blood, either unsorted or a sorted T cell fraction (not recorded which). The source is a female donor with ankylosing spondylitis or in good health (not recorded which).

In its sample, this clonotype was seen many times. The V call is TRBV12-3 or TRBV12-4, the J call TRBJ2-7, with D unclear. Trimming shortened V by 5 bases and J by 2 bases, and 13 bases separated the two germline ends. The CDR3 has 14 residues. The CDR3 region is CASSVDPTTYEQYF. DNA of the CDR3: TGTGCCAGCAGTGTCGACCCCACGACCTACGAGCAGTACTTC.

This clonotype has at least ten counts. The V gene is TRBV27, the J gene TRBJ2-7, with D possibly being TRBD2 (5 bases). CDR3 size: 15 residues. Germline-derived CDR1 and CDR2 are MNHEY and SMNVEV (reference sequence). The V end was cut by 0 bases, the J end by 2 bases, with 11 bases between. This CDR3 reads CASSLSVGLPYEQYF. CDR3 in DNA: TGTGCCAGCAGTTTATCGGTCGGACTTCCCTACGAGCAGTACTTC.